What follows is one T cell receptor (beta chain) and its context. Participant age was about 18 to 89 years, and participants resided in 20 to 30 US areas. The data belong to a study of blood T cell repertoires in COVID-19. Study in general: Collection of acute and convalescent COVID-19 samples took place in the United States, Italy and Spain.

TCRdb's copy holds only in-frame clones and misses some; the assay was immunoSEQ multiplex PCR. The data show 390,000 or so clones, with roughly four fifths seen just once and about 4.8% held by the top ten. Germline V CDR1 and CDR2: SGHTA, FQGNSA. The V end lost 1 base, the J end lost 4 bases, and 10 bases lay between the germline ends. CDR3 length: 14 residues. The sequenced sample consisted of PBMCs or T cells enriched from blood (not recorded which). The clonotype originates from a woman in her 50s who had recovered from COVID-19. The chain couples TRBV7-2 to TRBJ1-1; D is undetermined. The CDR3 loop is CASSLDGVSTEAFF. The CDR3 DNA is TGTGCCAGCAGCTTAGACGGGGTAAGCACTGAAGCTTTCTTT.